The entry that follows covers one T cell receptor beta chain sequence. The antigen is unknown. Clones were read by immunoSEQ multiplex PCR, and TCRdb kept only the in-frame ones, dropping some. The sample lists about 60,000 clones, approximately 85% occurring once. These data are taken from a study of T cell responses to AZD1222 COVID-19 vaccine. Points from the study as a whole: Of spike-specific TCRs, nearly half reportedly target regions left unmutated in variants. The study found vaccine-associated CD4 TCRs spanning spike, dominant at 160-218 and 743-854. Recipients of AZD1222 seropositive at baseline numbered only 6 or 7. Spike-specific TCRs gained breadth and depth after people received two AZD1222 doses.

This CDR3 region has 19 residues. Looked up from germline, CDR1 is SGHVS and CDR2 is FQNEAQ. Trimming took 0 bases from V and 4 from J; bases not matched to a gene: 15. V is TRBV7-8 and J is TRBJ2-5; 9 nucleotides agree with TRBD2. The receptor was derived from an adult in good health. Sequencing used peripheral blood, obtained on day 0 of AZD1222 vaccination. The CDR3 protein is CASSLAPVGGGAGGETQYF. CDR3 DNA: TGTGCCAGCAGCTTAGCCCCGGTCGGCGGGGGGGCGGGAGGAGAGACCCAGTACTTC.